The rows below give T cell receptor beta chains drawn from one sample of a study of T cell repertoires in cytomegalovirus infection. TCRdb reanalysed the reads using MiXCR and keeps one entry per CDR3 protein. The table has tens of thousands of distinct CDR3 sequences, under 30% seen once. No antigen is known for these receptors. Sequencing used CD8+ T cells from cultured PBMCs, obtained from culture after CMV antigen stimulation. These receptors came from a human donor in good health (CMV status not recorded). Some clones in this sample may be carry-over from other donors' samples. Each CDR3 is given with its conserved first and last residue. The D gene is left open where the match is weak. Clone size is given for some rows only: seen once, a few or many times, or a class if the clone is expanded.

j_call clone_size d_call v_call cdr3_nt cdr3_aa
TRBJ1-5 . . TRBV12-5 TGTGCTAGTGGTTTGGGAGGGCCATATAGCAATCAGCCCCAGCATTTT CASGLGGPYSNQPQHF
TRBJ2-2 many TRBD2 TRBV5-4 TGTGCCAGCAGCTTGGACGCGGGAGGGCCGAACACCGGGGAGCTGTTTTTT CASSLDAGGPNTGELFF
TRBJ2-3 medium-sized TRBD2 TRBV7-8 TGTGCCAGCAGCCCCCAGCGGGGGCCCCCTTTCCGGACAGATACGCAGTATTTT CASSPQRGPPFRTDTQYF
TRBJ1-6 . . TRBV9 TGTGCCAGCAGCGCTGGGGGTAGAAATAATTCACCCCTCCACTTT CASSAGGRNNSPLHF
TRBJ2-7 . . TRBV4-3 TGCGCCAGCAGCCAAGTTGTGGGACCGAACTACGAGCAGTACTTC CASSQVVGPNYEQYF
TRBJ2-3 . . TRBV2 TGTGCCAGCAGTGAACGGGCTACACTAGATACGCAGTATTTT CASSERATLDTQYF
TRBJ2-3 many . TRBV29-1 TGCAGCGAGTTGGGATTCACAGATACGCAGTATTTT CSELGFTDTQYF
TRBJ2-1 few TRBD2 TRBV20-1 TGCAGTGCTAGAGATCCCCCAGCGGGGGACAATGAGCAGTTCTTC CSARDPPAGDNEQFF
TRBJ2-1 few . TRBV27 TGTGCCAGCAGTTTATCTCGGAGCTCCTACAATGAGCAGTTCTTC CASSLSRSSYNEQFF
TRBJ1-1 many TRBD1 TRBV7-9 TGTGCCAGCAGCTTGACAGGGATGAACACTGAAGCTTTCTTT CASSLTGMNTEAFF
TRBJ2-2 many TRBD2 TRBV7-2 TGTGCCAGCAGCTCTCTCGGGACTAGCGACACCGGGGAGCTGTTTTTT CASSSLGTSDTGELFF
TRBJ2-1 . TRBD2 TRBV7-8 TGTGCCAGCACCGAGGCGGGGGGCTCCTACAATGAGCAGTTCTTC CASTEAGGSYNEQFF
TRBJ2-1 many TRBD2 TRBV5-8 TGTGCCAGCAGCACTGCCCCCGCGGGGGGAGGGTTCTTC CASSTAPAGGGFF
TRBJ1-1 many . TRBV27 TGTGCCAGCAGTCTGAGGGGGGGGAACACTGAAGCTTTCTTT CASSLRGGNTEAFF
TRBJ2-3 many . TRBV27 TGTGCCAGCAGTCCCAGCCCCACCCCGGCTACAGCAGATACGCAGTATTTT CASSPSPTPATADTQYF
TRBJ1-1 few . TRBV7-9 TGTGCCAGCAGGCCCTGGACGGCGAACACTGAAGCTTTCTTT CASRPWTANTEAFF
TRBJ1-4 few TRBD1 TRBV7-6 TGTGCCAGCAGCTTTTCGGGACAGGGCCTTGAAAAACTGTTTTTT CASSFSGQGLEKLFF
TRBJ1-1 . TRBD1 TRBV4-1 TGCGCCAGCAGCCCAGATGACGTTTCAGGGGGTACAAACACTGAAGCTTTCTTT CASSPDDVSGGTNTEAFF
TRBJ1-2 many TRBD1 TRBV7-9 TGTGCCAGCAGCTCTCGACAGGGTGGTGGCTACACCTTC CASSSRQGGGYTF
TRBJ1-1 . . TRBV10-3 TGTGCCATCAGTGCGCCGGGCTCGAACACTGAAGCTTTCTTT CAISAPGSNTEAFF
TRBJ1-3 . TRBD1 TRBV4-3 TGCGCCAGCAGCCAAGATCTTGGGACAGGCTCTGGAAACACCATATATTTT CASSQDLGTGSGNTIYF
TRBJ2-1 . . TRBV7-3 TGTGCCAGCAGCTTATATTCCGGGTTCCTCTACAATGAGCAGTTCTTC CASSLYSGFLYNEQFF
TRBJ2-1 many TRBD2 TRBV7-2 TGTGCCAGCAGCTTAGCTAGCGGGGGGGCGAATGAGCAGTTCTTC CASSLASGGANEQFF
TRBJ2-2 few . TRBV4-3 TGCGCCAGCAGCCAACCGGGGGCGAACACCGGGGAGCTGTTTTTT CASSQPGANTGELFF
TRBJ2-1 . . TRBV10-1 TGCGCCAGCAGTGAGCTTGGGATAGAGCAGTTCTTC CASSELGIEQFF
TRBJ2-7 . TRBD2 TRBV30 TGTGCCTGGAGTCCGACTAGCGGGAAGTACGAGCAGTACTTC CAWSPTSGKYEQYF
TRBJ2-3 . . TRBV12-3/TRBV12-4 TGTGCCAGCAGTCCGACCCTTCCCCGGGGGACAGATACGCAGTATTTT CASSPTLPRGTDTQYF
TRBJ2-3 few TRBD2 TRBV12-3/TRBV12-4 TGTGCCAGCAGGGCTAGCGGTACAGATACGCAGTATTTT CASRASGTDTQYF